This T cell receptor beta chain originates from a study of blood T cells in healthy people across ages. This clonotype has a single count. Aged about 6 to 95, donors were systemically healthy Caucasians from Russia. Primed by a sample-barcoded 5' primer and a J-beta primer mix, a second PCR proceeded for about 6 to 11 cycles. TCRdb re-called the 5' RACE reads through MiXCR, storing one row per CDR3 protein. The sample shows about 770,000 distinct CDR3 sequences, 40% to 50% of them seen only once. This sequence originates from a man aged 55 to 69 in good health. The sequenced material came from blood.

The CDR3 is CASSPAPRPSTDTQYF. The CDR3 DNA is TGTGCCAGCAGCCCCGCCCCGAGGCCTAGCACAGATACGCAGTATTTT. The chain employs TRBV11-2 and TRBJ2-3, with D unresolved. Germline CDR1 and CDR2: SGHAT and FQNNGV. The CDR3 has 16 amino acids. With 5 bases removed from V and 0 bases from J, the gap between germline ends came to 15 bases.